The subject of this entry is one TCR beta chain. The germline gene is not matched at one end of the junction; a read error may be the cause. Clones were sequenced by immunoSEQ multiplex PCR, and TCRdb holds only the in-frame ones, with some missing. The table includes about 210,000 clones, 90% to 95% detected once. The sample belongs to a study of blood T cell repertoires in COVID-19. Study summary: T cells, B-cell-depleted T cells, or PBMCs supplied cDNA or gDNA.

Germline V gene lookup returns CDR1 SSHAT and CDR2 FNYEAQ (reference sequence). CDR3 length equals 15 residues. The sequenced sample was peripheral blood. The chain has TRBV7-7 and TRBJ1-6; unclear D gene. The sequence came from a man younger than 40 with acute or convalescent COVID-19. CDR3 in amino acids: CASSPHRHYNSPLHF. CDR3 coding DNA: TGTGCTAGCAGCCCTCACAGACATTATAATTCACCCCTCCACTTT.